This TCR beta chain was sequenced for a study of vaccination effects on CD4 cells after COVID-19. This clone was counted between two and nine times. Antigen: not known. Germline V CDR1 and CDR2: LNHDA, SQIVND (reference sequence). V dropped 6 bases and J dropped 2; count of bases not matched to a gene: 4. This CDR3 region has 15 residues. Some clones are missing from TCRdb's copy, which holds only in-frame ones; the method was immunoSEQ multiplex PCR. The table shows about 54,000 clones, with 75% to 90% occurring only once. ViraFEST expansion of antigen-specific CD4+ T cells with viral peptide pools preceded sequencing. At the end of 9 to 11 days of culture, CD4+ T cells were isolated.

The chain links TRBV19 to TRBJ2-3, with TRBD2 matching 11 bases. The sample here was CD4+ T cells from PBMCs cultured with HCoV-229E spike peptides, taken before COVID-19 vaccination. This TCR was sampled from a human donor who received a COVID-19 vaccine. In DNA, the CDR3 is TGTGCCAGTAGACTAGCGGGGGCCTCCACAGATACGCAGTATTTT. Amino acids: CASRLAGASTDTQYF.